This TCR beta chain was identified in a study of blood T cells in healthy people across ages. Then a second PCR, running about 6 to 12 cycles, was carried out with a sample-barcoded 5' primer and a J-beta primer mix. TCRdb itself ran the 5' RACE reads through MiXCR, one entry per CDR3 protein. The table has around 1,800,000 distinct CDR3 sequences, 30% to 40% seen once; the top ten hold 23%. Study-level points and caveats: Naive CD4+ cells and diversity were both higher in long-lived donors than in aged donors.

This clonotype was seen a handful of times. The antigen is undetermined. This CDR3 is built from 15 residues. V trimming: 3 bases; J trimming: 2 bases; junction bases outside the gene matches: 4. Germline V CDR1 and CDR2: LGHNA, YSLEER. The genes are TRBV4-3 and TRBJ2-7; 10 nucleotides align to TRBD2. This TCR was recovered from a human donor in good health. Sequenced input: blood. CDR3: CASSQLSGGAYEQYF. CDR3 nucleotides: TGCGCCAGCAGCCAGCTCAGCGGGGGGGCCTACGAGCAGTACTTC.